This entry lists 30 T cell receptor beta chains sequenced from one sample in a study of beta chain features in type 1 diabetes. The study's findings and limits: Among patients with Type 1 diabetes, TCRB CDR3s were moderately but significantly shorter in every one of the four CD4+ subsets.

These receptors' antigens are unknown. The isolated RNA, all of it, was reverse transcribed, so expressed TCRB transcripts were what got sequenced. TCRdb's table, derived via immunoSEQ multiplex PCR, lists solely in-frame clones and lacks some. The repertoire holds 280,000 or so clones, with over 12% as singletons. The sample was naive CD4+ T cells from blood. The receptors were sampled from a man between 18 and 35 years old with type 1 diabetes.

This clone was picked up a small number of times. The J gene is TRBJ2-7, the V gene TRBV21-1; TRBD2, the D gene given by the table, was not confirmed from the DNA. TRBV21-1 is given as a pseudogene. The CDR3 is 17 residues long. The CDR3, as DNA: TGTGCCAGCAGCAAAAAAACGTCCGGGAGGGCCGCCGACGAGCAGTACTTC. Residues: CASSKKTSGRAADEQYF.

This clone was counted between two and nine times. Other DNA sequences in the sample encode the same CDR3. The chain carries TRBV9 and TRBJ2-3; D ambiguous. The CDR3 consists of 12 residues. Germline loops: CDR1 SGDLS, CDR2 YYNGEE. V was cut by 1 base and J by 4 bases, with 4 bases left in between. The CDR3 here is CASSVSADTQYF. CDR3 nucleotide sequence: TGTGCCAGCAGCGTATCAGCAGATACGCAGTATTTT.

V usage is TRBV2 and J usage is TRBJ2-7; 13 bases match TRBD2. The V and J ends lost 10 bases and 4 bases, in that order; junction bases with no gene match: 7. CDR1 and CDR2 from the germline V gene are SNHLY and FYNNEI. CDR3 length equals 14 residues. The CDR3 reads CANQLAGGPYEQYF. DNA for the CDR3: TGTGCCAACCAACTAGCGGGAGGGCCATACGAGCAGTACTTC.

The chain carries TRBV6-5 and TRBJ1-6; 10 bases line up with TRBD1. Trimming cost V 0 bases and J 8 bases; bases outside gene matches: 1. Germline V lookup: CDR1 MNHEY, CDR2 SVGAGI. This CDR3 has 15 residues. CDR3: CASSYSGQGDSPLHF. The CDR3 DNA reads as TGTGCCAGCAGTTACTCTGGACAGGGGGATTCACCCCTCCACTTT.

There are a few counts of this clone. CDR3 nucleotides: TGTGCCAGCAGCCCAAGGGGACTAGCGGGAGGCAACGAGCAGTACTTC. The encoded protein is CASSPRGLAGGNEQYF. The chain carries TRBV27 and TRBJ2-7; 15 bases line up with TRBD2. CDR1 is MNHEY and CDR2 is SMNVEV in the germline V gene (reference sequence). After removal of 6 bases from V and 5 bases from J, the junction contained 8 bases not matched to a gene. This CDR3 is built from 16 residues.

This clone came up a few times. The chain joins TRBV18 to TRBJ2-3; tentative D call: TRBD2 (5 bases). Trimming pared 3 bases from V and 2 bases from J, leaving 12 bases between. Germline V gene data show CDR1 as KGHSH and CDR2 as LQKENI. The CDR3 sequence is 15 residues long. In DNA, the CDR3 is TGTGCCAGCTCACCCATACTAGGTAACACAGATACGCAGTATTTT. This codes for CASSPILGNTDTQYF.

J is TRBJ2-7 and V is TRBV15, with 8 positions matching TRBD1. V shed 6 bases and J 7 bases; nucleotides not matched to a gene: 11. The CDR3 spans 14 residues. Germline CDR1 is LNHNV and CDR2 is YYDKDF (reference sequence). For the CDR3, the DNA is TGTGCCACCAGGACGACAGGGGCGTCGGGGGAGCAGTACTTC. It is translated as CATRTTGASGEQYF.

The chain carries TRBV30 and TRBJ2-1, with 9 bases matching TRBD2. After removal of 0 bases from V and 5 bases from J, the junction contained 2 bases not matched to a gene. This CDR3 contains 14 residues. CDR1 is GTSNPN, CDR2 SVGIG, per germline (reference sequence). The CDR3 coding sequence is TGTGCCTGGAGTGTACTAGCGGGCCACAATGAGCAGTTCTTC. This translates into CAWSVLAGHNEQFF.

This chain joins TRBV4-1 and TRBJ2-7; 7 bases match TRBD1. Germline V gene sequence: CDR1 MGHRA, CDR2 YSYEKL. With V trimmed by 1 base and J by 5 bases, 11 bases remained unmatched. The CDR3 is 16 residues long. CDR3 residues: CASSQVGGSRVNEQYF. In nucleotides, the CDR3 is TGCGCCAGCAGCCAAGTAGGGGGCTCCAGGGTGAACGAGCAGTACTTC.

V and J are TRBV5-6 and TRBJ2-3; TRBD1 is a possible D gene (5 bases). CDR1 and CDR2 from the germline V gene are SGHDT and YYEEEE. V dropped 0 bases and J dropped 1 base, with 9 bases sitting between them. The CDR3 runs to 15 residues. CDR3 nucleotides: TGTGCCAGCAGCTTGGAGGGCAGGGGCACAGATACGCAGTATTTT. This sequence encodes CASSLEGRGTDTQYF.

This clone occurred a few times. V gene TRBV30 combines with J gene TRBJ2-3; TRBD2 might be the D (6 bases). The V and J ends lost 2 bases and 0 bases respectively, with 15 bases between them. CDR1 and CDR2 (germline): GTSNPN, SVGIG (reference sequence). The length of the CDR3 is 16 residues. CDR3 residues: CAWSRALATSTDTQYF. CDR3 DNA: TGTGCCTGGAGTCGAGCTCTAGCGACAAGCACAGATACGCAGTATTTT.

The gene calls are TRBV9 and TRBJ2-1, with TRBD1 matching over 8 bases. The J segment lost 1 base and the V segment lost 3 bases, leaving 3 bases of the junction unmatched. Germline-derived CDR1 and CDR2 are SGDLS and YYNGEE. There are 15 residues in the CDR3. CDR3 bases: TGTGCCAGCAGCGCCTGGACAGGGTCCTACAATGAGCAGTTCTTC. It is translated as CASSAWTGSYNEQFF.

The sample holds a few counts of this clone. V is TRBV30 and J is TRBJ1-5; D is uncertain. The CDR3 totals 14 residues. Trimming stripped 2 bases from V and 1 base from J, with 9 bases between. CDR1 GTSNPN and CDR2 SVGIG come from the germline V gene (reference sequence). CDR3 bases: TGTGCCTGGAGTCGAGGTCGGAGCAATCAGCCCCAGCATTTT. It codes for CAWSRGRSNQPQHF.

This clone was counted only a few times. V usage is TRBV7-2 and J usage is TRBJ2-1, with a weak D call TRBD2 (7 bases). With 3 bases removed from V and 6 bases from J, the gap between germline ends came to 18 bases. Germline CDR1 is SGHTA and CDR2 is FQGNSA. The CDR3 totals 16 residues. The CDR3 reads CASSFSAGAAGNEQFF. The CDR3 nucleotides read TGTGCCAGCAGCTTTTCCGCGGGGGCAGCGGGCAATGAGCAGTTCTTC.

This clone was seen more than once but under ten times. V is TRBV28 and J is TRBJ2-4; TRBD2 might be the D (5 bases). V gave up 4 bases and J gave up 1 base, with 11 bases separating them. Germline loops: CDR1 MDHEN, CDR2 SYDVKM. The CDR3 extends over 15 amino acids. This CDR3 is CASSSPWEAKNIQYF. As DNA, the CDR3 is TGTGCCAGCAGTTCTCCCTGGGAGGCCAAAAACATTCAGTACTTC. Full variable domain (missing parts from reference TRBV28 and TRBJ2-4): DVKVTQSSRYLVKRTGEKVFLECVQDMDHENMFWYRQDPGLGLRLIYFSYDVKMKEKGDIPEGYSVSREKKERFSLILESASTNQTSMYLCASSSPWEAKNIQYFGAGTRLSVL.

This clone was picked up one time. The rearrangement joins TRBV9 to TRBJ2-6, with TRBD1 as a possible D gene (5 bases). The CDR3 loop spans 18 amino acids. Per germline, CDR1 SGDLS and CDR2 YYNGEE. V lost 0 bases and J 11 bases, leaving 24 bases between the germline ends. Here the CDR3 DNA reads TGTGCCAGCAGCGTAGCCTCGAATAGGCAGGGTTCCCCACACGTCCTGACTTTC. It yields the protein CASSVASNRQGSPHVLTF.

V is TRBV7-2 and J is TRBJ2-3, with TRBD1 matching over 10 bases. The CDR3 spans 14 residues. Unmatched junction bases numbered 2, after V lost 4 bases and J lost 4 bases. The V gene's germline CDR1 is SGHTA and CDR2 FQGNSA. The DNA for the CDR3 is TGTGCCAGCAGCTCCGGACAGGGGGCAGATACGCAGTATTTT. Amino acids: CASSSGQGADTQYF. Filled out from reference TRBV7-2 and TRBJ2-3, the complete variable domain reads GAGVSQSPSNKVTEKGKDVELRCDPISGHTALYWYRQSLGQGLEFLIYFQGNSAPDKSGLPSDRFSAERTGGSVSTLTIQRTQQEDSAVYLCASSSGQGADTQYFGPGTRLTVL.

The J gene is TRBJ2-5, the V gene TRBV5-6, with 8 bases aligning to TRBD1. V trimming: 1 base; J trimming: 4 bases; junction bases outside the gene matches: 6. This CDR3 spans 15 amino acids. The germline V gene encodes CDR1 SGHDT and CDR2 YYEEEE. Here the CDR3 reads CASSLSQGAGETQYF. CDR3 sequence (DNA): TGTGCCAGCAGCTTGTCCCAGGGGGCGGGAGAGACCCAGTACTTC.

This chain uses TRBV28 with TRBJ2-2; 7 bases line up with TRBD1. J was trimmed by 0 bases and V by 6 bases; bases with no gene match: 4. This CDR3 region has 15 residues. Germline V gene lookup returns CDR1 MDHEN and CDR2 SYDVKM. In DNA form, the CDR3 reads TGTGCCAGCAGCCAAGGGGGCGCGAACACCGGGGAGCTGTTTTTT. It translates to CASSQGGANTGELFF.

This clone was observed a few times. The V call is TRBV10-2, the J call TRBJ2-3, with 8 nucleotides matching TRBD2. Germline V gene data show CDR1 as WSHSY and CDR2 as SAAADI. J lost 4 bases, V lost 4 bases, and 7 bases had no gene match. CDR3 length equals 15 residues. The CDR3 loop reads CASSVGRGGSDTQYF. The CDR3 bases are TGCGCCAGCAGTGTGGGCCGCGGGGGGTCAGATACGCAGTATTTT.

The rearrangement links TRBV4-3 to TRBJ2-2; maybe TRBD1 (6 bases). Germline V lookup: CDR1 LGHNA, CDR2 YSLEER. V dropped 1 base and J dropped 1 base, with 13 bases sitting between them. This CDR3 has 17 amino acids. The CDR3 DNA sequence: TGCGCCAGCAGCCAAGTCTCAGGGGCCTTGAACACCGGGGAGCTGTTTTTT. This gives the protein CASSQVSGALNTGELFF.

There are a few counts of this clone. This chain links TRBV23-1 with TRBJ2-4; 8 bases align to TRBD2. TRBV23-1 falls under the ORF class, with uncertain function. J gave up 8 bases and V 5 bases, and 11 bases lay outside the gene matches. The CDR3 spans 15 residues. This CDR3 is CASSSGGAGAYIQYF. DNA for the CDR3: TGCGCCAGCAGTTCCGGGGGGGCCGGAGCGTACATTCAGTACTTC.

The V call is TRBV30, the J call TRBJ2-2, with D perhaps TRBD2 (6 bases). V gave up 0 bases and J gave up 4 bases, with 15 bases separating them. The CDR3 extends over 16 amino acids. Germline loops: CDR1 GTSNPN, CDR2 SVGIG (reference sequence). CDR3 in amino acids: CAWSVLLTRSTGELFF. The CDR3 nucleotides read TGTGCCTGGAGTGTACTCTTGACTAGAAGCACCGGGGAGCTGTTTTTT.

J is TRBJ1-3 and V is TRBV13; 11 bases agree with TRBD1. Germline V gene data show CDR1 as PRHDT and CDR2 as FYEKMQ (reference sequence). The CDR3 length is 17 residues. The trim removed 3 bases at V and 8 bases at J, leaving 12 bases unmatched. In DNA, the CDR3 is TGTGCCAGCAGCTTGAAAACCCCCGGACAGGGGGCGCACACCATATATTTT. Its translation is CASSLKTPGQGAHTIYF.

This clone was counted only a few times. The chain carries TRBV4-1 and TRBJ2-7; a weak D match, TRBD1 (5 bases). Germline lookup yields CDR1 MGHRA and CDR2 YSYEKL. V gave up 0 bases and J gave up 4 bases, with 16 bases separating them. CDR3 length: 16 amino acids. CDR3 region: CASSQDQAGFRYEQYF. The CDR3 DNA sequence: TGCGCCAGCAGCCAAGATCAAGCAGGGTTTAGGTACGAGCAGTACTTC.

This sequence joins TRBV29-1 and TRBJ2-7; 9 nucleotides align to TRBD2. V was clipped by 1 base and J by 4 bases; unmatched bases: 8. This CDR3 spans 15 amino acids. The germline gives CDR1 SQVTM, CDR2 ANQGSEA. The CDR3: CSVEGRGSGGYEQYF. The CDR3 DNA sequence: TGCAGCGTTGAAGGAAGGGGTAGCGGGGGTTACGAGCAGTACTTC.

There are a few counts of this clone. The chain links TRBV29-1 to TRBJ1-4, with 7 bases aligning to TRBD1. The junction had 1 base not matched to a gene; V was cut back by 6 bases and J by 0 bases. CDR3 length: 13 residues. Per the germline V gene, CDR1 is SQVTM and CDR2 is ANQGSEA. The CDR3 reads CSVGQATNEKLFF. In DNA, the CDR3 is TGCAGCGTCGGACAGGCAACTAATGAAAAACTGTTTTTT.

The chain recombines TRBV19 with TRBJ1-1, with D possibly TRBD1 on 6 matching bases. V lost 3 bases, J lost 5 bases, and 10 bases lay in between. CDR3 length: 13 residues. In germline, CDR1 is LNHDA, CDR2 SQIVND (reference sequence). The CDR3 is CASSIGRGTEAFF. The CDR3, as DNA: TGTGCCAGTAGTATCGGCAGGGGAACTGAAGCTTTCTTT.

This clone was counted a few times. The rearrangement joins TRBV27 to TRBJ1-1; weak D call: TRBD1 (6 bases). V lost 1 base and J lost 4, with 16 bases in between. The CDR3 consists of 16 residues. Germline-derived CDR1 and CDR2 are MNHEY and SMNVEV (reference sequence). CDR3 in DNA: TGTGCCAGCAGTTTATTGGGTCAGGGGATGGGCACTGAAGCTTTCTTT. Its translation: CASSLLGQGMGTEAFF.

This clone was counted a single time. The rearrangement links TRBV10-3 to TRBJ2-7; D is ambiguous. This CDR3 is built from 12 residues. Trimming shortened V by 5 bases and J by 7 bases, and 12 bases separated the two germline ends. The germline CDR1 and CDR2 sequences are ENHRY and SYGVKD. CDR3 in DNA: TGTGCCATCAGTAGACATTCTGAAGAGCAGTACTTC. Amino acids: CAISRHSEEQYF.